The source of this TCR beta chain is a study of T cells expressing NK-cell markers. Following a re-call of the 5' RACE reads, TCRdb has one entry per CDR3 protein and lacks DNA. The table counts roughly 180,000 distinct CDR3 sequences; roughly 21% lies in the top ten. The sequence was collected from a man aged 18 to 69 in good health. Sequencing was performed on blood T cells: a sorted CD56 or NKG2C T cell subset, CD4+ or CD8+ T cells, or bulk PBMC T cells (not recorded which).

This chain's CDR3 is CASSQGPGQAPYNEQFF. The chain combines TRBV14 with TRBJ2-1; TCRdb's D call of TRBD1 is untestable without DNA. From germline, CDR1 is SGHDN and CDR2 FVKESK. The CDR3 consists of 17 residues.